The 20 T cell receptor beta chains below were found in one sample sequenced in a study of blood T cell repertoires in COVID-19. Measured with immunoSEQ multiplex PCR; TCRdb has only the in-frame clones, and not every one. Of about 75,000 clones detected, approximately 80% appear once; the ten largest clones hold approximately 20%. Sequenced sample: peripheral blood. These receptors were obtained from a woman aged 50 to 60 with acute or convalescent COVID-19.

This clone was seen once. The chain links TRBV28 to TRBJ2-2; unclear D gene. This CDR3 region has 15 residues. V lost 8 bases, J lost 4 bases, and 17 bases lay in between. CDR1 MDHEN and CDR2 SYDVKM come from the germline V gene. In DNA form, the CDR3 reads TGTGCCAGCCGCTTGCGGAGTGGGTCCACCGGGGAGCTGTTTTTT. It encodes CASRLRSGSTGELFF.

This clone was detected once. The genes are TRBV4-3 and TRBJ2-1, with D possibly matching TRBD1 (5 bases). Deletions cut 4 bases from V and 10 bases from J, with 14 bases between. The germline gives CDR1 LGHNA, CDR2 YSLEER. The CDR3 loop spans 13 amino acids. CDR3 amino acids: CASSLSLGREQFF. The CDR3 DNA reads TGCGCCAGCAGCCTCTCTCTGGGGCGGGAGCAGTTCTTC.

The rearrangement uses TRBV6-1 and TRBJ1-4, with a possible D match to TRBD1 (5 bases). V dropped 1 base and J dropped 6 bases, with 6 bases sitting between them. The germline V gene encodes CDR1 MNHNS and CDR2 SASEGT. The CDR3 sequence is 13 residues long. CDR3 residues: CASSEVRDEKLFF. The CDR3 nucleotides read TGTGCCAGCAGTGAAGTCAGGGATGAAAAACTGTTTTTT.

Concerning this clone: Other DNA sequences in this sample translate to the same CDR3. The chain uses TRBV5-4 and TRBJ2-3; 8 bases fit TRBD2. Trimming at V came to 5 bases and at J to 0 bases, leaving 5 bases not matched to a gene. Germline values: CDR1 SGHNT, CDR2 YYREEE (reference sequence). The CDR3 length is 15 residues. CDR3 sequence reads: CASRDQRGSTDTQYF. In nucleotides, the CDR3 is TGTGCCAGCAGAGACCAGCGGGGGAGCACAGATACGCAGTATTTT.

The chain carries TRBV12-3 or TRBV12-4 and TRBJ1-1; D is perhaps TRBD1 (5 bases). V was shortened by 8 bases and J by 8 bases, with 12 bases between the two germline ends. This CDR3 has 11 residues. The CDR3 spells CASVRNREAFF. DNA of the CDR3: TGTGCCAGCGTTCGAAACAGGGAAGCTTTCTTT.

CDR3 coding DNA: TGTGCCAGCAGCCAGGACGCGGGGGGGCATTACGAGCAGTACTTC. It translates to CASSQDAGGHYEQYF. The chain is built from TRBV3-1 (or the pseudogene TRBV3-2) and TRBJ2-7; 9 bases fit TRBD2. Germline CDR1 reads LGHDT; CDR2 reads YNNKEL (reference sequence). The V segment lost 3 bases and the J segment 4 bases; nucleotides outside the gene matches: 7. This CDR3 is built from 15 residues.

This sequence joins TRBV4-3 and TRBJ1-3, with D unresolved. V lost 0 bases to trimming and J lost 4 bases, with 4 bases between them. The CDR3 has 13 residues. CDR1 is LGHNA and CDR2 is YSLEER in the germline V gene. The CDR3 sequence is CASSQDPGNTIYF. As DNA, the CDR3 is TGCGCCAGCAGCCAAGATCCGGGAAACACCATATATTTT.

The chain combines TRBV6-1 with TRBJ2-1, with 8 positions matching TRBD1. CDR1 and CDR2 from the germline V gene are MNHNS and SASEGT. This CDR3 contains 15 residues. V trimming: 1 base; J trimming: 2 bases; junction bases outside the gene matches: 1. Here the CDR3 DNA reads TGTGCCAGCAGTGAAGGGACAGGGCCCTACAATGAGCAGTTCTTC. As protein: CASSEGTGPYNEQFF.

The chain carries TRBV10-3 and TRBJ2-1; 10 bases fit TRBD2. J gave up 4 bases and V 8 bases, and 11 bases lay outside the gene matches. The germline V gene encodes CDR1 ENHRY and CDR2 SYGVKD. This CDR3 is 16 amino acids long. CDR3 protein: CAIVAGSSGGYNEQFF. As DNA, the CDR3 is TGTGCCATCGTCGCCGGGAGTAGCGGGGGGTACAATGAGCAGTTCTTC.

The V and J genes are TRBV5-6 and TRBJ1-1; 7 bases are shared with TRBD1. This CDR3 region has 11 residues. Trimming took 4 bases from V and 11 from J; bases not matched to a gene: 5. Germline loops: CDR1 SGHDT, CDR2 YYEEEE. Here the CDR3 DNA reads TGTGCCAGCAGCCTGGGACAGATTGCTTTCTTT. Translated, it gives CASSLGQIAFF.

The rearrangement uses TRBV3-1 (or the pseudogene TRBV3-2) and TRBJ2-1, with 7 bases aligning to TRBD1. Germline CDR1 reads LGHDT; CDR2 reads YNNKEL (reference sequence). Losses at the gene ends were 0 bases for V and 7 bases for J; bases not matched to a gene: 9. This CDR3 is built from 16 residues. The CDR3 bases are TGTGCCAGCAGCCAAGATGGGAAGGGGGCGATGAATGAGCAGTTCTTC. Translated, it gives CASSQDGKGAMNEQFF.

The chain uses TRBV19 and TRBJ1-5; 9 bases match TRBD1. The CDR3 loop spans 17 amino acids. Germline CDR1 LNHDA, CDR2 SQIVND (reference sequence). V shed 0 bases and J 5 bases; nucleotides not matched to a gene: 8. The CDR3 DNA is TGTGCCAGTAGTATAGATGCCGGGACAGGGACGTATCAGCCCCAGCATTTT. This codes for CASSIDAGTGTYQPQHF.

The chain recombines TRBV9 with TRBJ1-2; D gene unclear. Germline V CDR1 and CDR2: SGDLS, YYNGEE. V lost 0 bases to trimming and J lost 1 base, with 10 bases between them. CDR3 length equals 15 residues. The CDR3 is CASSVAPGNNYGYTF. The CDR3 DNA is TGTGCCAGCAGCGTAGCCCCAGGAAATAACTATGGCTACACCTTC.

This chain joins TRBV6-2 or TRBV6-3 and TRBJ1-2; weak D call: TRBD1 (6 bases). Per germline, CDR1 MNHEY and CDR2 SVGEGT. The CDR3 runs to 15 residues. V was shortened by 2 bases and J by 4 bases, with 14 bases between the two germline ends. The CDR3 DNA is TGTGCCAGCAGTTACGTGGGGCAGGGGACCTATGGCTACACCTTC. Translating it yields CASSYVGQGTYGYTF.

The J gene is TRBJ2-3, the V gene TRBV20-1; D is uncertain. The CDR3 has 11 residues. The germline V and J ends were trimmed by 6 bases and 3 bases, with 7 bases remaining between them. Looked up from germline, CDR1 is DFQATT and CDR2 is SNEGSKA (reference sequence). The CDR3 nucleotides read TGCAGTGCGGAGAGGACAGATACGCAGTATTTT. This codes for CSAERTDTQYF.

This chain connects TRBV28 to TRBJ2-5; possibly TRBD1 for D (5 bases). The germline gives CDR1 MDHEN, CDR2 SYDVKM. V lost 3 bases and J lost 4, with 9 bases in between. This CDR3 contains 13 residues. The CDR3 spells CASSFGHRETQYF. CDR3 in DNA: TGTGCCAGCAGTTTCGGACATCGAGAGACCCAGTACTTC.

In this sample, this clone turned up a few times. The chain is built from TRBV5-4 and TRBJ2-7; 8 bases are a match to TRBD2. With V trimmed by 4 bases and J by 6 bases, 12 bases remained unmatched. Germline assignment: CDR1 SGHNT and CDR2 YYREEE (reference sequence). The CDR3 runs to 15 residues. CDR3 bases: TGTGCCAGCAGCCAACCGGAACGGGGGGGCTTCGAGCAGTACTTC. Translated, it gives CASSQPERGGFEQYF.

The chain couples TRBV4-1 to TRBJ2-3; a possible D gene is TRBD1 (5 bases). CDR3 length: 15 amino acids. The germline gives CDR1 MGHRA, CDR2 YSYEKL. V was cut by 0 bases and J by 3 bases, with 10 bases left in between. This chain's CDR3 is CASSQEGPGTDTQYF. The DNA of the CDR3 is TGCGCCAGCAGCCAAGAGGGGCCAGGGACAGATACGCAGTATTTT.

CDR3 loop: CASSLFGTEAFF. In nucleotides, the CDR3 is TGTGCCAGCAGCTTATTCGGGACTGAAGCTTTCTTT. This chain links TRBV7-2 with TRBJ1-1; no firm D call. V lost 2 bases, J lost 5 bases, and 6 bases lay in between. From germline, CDR1 is SGHTA and CDR2 FQGNSA. CDR3 length: 12 amino acids.

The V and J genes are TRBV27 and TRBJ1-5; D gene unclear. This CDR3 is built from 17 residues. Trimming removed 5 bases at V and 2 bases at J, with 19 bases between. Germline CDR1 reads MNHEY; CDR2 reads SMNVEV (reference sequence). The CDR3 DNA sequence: TGTGCCAGCAGTCCCTGGGCGGGGAGTGGGGGCAATCAGCCCCAGCATTTT. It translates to CASSPWAGSGGNQPQHF.